Listed below are T cell receptor beta chains from one sample, sequenced in a study of radiation and T cells in renal cell carcinoma. Using immunoSEQ multiplex PCR, the repertoire was profiled, and TCRdb retains in-frame clones only, with some absent. The table has 130,000 to 150,000 clones, less than 90% seen once. The sample consisted of blood, taken from a patient whose treatment included radiotherapy and nephrectomy. Receptor source: a woman between 50 and 59 years old with renal cell carcinoma. The CDR3 runs from the conserved cysteine through the conserved F or W. Fields, in order: J gene, clone size, V gene, D gene, CDR3 protein, CDR3 DNA. The D gene is left open where the match is weak. A clone size is listed for some rows: how often the clone was seen (once, few, many), or a class if it is expanded.

TRBJ1-2 | - | TRBV5-5 | TRBD1 | CASREGQDSGGYTF | TGTGCCAGCAGGGAGGGACAGGACTCGGGTGGCTACACCTTC
TRBJ1-4 | - | TRBV7-6 | TRBD1 | CASSLALGQGNEKLFF | TGTGCCAGCAGCTTAGCGCTGGGACAGGGAAATGAAAAACTGTTTTTT
TRBJ2-7 | once | TRBV20-1 | - | CSAYRSYEQYF | TGCAGTGCCTATCGATCCTACGAGCAGTACTTC
TRBJ2-6 | once | TRBV19 | TRBD1 | CASSARQGQAPGANVLTF | TGTGCCAGTAGTGCGAGACAGGGGCAGGCTCCTGGGGCCAACGTCCTGACTTTC
TRBJ2-5 | - | TRBV7-9 | TRBD1 | CASSLGQSGETQYF | TGTGCCAGCAGCCTGGGACAGTCCGGAGAGACCCAGTACTTC
TRBJ2-5 | - | TRBV7-9 | - | CASSLSGETQYF | TGTGCCAGCAGCTTAAGTGGGGAGACCCAGTACTTC
TRBJ2-1 | - | TRBV4-3 | TRBD2 | CASSQGVGTSGNSNEQFF | TGCGCCAGCAGCCAAGGCGTTGGTACTAGCGGGAATTCCAATGAGCAGTTCTTC
TRBJ1-2 | - | TRBV19 | - | CASAPSAGSHGYTF | TGTGCCAGTGCCCCCTCGGCAGGGAGCCATGGCTACACCTTC
TRBJ2-3 | - | TRBV7-2 | - | CASSYGLDTQYF | TGTGCCAGCAGCTATGGCCTAGATACGCAGTATTTT
TRBJ1-2 | - | TRBV7-9 | TRBD1 | CASSLAGGQALGYTF | TGTGCCAGCAGCTTAGCGGGGGGACAGGCGTTAGGCTACACCTTC
TRBJ2-7 | - | TRBV12-1 | - | CASSAPGPQYF | TGTGCCAGCAGCGCCCCGGGACCGCAGTACTTC
TRBJ2-6 | - | TRBV5-4 | TRBD2 | CASSLGLAGVRRRGANVLTF | TGTGCCAGCAGCTTGGGACTAGCGGGAGTACGTCGGCGAGGGGCCAACGTCCTGACTTTC
TRBJ2-4 | - | TRBV5-5 | - | CASSGLAKNIQYF | TGTGCCAGCAGCGGTCTAGCCAAAAACATTCAGTACTTC
TRBJ2-7 | - | TRBV11-2 | - | CASSFDSYEQYF | TGTGCCAGCAGCTTCGACAGCTACGAGCAGTACTTC
TRBJ2-1 | - | TRBV7-9 | TRBD2 | CASSLLGLAGVNEQFF | TGTGCCAGCAGCCTTCTTGGACTAGCGGGAGTCAATGAGCAGTTCTTC
TRBJ1-2 | few | TRBV6-1 | - | CASSERQGRGYTF | TGTGCCAGCAGTGAAAGGCAGGGAAGGGGCTACACCTTC
TRBJ2-1 | - | TRBV6-4 | TRBD2 | CASSDGTSGPYNEQFF | TGTGCCAGCAGTGACGGGACTAGCGGGCCCTACAATGAGCAGTTCTTC
TRBJ2-2 | - | TRBV10-2 | - | CASSELGGGELFF | TGCGCCAGCAGTGAACTGGGGGGCGGGGAGCTGTTTTTT
TRBJ2-6 | - | TRBV5-6 | - | CASSLLSLSSGANVLTF | TGTGCCAGCAGCTTGTTATCACTAAGCTCTGGGGCCAACGTCCTGACTTTC
TRBJ1-1 | - | TRBV28 | TRBD1 | CASGDRARAFF | TGTGCCAGCGGGGACAGGGCTCGGGCTTTCTTT
TRBJ1-1 | - | TRBV10-3 | - | CAISEPNQRGKNTEAFF | TGTGCCATCAGTGAGCCGAACCAAAGGGGGAAAAACACTGAAGCTTTCTTT
TRBJ1-4 | - | TRBV7-8 | TRBD1 | CASRSVGQGAEKLFF | TGTGCCAGCAGATCAGTAGGACAGGGGGCTGAAAAACTGTTTTTT
TRBJ1-1 | - | TRBV6-5 | - | CASSYSFRNTEAFF | TGTGCCAGCAGTTACTCGTTCAGGAACACTGAAGCTTTCTTT
TRBJ1-6 | - | TRBV5-6 | TRBD1 | CASRRQGLSESPLHF | TGTGCCAGCAGGAGACAGGGTCTGTCGGAATCACCCCTCCACTTT
TRBJ1-1 | - | TRBV6-5 | - | CASSYGRGGGAFF | TGTGCCAGCAGTTACGGACGGGGGGGAGGAGCTTTCTTT
TRBJ1-2 | - | TRBV7-8 | - | CASSPPSANYGYTF | TGTGCCAGCAGCCCGCCCTCCGCTAACTATGGCTACACCTTC
TRBJ2-5 | - | TRBV9 | TRBD2 | CASSVAIMASGDQETQYF | TGTGCCAGCAGCGTAGCCATTATGGCTAGCGGGGATCAAGAGACCCAGTACTTC
TRBJ2-2 | - | TRBV7-2 | TRBD2 | CASSLGGSGSAGELFF | TGTGCCAGCAGCTTAGGTGGTAGCGGGAGCGCCGGGGAGCTGTTTTTT
TRBJ1-5 | - | TRBV18 | - | CASSPNFDRTNQPQHF | TGTGCCAGCTCACCAAACTTTGACCGTACAAACCAGCCCCAGCATTTT
TRBJ2-1 | - | TRBV11-3 | - | CASSSKDSSNEQFF | TGTGCCAGCAGCTCAAAGGACTCCTCGAATGAGCAGTTCTTC
TRBJ2-7 | - | TRBV5-1 | - | CASSLAGGRTYEQYF | TGCGCCAGCAGCTTGGCCGGGGGCCGTACCTACGAGCAGTACTTC
TRBJ2-7 | - | TRBV18 | - | CASSPRQVGRGSHEQYF | TGTGCCAGCTCACCACGTCAGGTGGGACGGGGGTCCCACGAGCAGTACTTC
TRBJ2-7 | - | TRBV7-3 | TRBD2 | CASSSTGAGEQYF | TGTGCCAGCAGCTCCACAGGAGCGGGGGAGCAGTACTTC
TRBJ2-2 | - | TRBV5-1 | - | CASSLADSGELFF | TGCGCCAGCAGCTTGGCCGATAGCGGGGAGCTGTTTTTT
TRBJ2-7 | - | TRBV9 | - | CASSVSRYEQYF | TGTGCCAGCAGCGTATCGAGGTACGAGCAGTACTTC
TRBJ1-6 | - | TRBV7-8 | - | CASSSQGRGYNSPLHF | TGTGCCAGCAGCTCACAAGGCCGGGGATATAATTCACCCCTCCACTTT
TRBJ1-5 | - | TRBV6-5 | - | CASRGNQPQHF | TGTGCCAGCAGGGGTAATCAGCCCCAGCATTTT
TRBJ1-1 | few | TRBV19 | TRBD1 | CASSIDADRGWAFF | TGTGCCAGTAGTATAGATGCGGACAGGGGCTGGGCTTTCTTT
TRBJ1-3 | - | TRBV29-1 | - | CSVAAFQPLGNTIYF | TGCAGCGTCGCCGCGTTCCAACCTCTAGGAAACACCATATATTTT
TRBJ2-5 | once | TRBV5-3 | TRBD1 | CASSKGTDEETQYF | TGTGCCAGCAGCAAAGGGACAGATGAAGAGACCCAGTACTTC
TRBJ1-5 | - | TRBV28 | - | CASSHHRLDGKVRHF | TGTGCCAGCAGCCACCACCGATTAGACGGCAAGGTTAGGCATTTT
TRBJ1-1 | - | TRBV28 | - | CASSPLRAGEAFF | TGTGCCAGCAGCCCCTTGAGGGCGGGTGAAGCTTTCTTT
TRBJ2-7 | once | TRBV19 | TRBD1 | CASSKGQGHSYEQYF | TGTGCCAGTAGTAAGGGACAGGGGCACTCCTACGAGCAGTACTTC
TRBJ1-6 | - | TRBV7-2 | - | CASSPIYQGGNSPLHF | TGTGCCAGCAGCCCAATATACCAGGGAGGGAATTCACCCCTCCACTTT
TRBJ2-4 | - | TRBV19 | TRBD2 | CASSMPLAGIQYF | TGTGCCAGTAGTATGCCCCTAGCGGGCATTCAGTACTTC
TRBJ1-2 | - | TRBV5-4 | - | CASSLGGPGYTF | TGTGCCAGCAGCTTGGGGGGGCCTGGCTACACCTTC
TRBJ2-3 | - | TRBV11-2 | TRBD2 | CASSLDPSGGALDTQYF | TGTGCCAGCAGCTTAGATCCCAGCGGGGGGGCTTTGGATACGCAGTATTTT
TRBJ2-1 | - | TRBV7-3 | - | CASRTIADYNEQFF | TGTGCCAGCAGGACCATAGCGGACTACAATGAGCAGTTCTTC